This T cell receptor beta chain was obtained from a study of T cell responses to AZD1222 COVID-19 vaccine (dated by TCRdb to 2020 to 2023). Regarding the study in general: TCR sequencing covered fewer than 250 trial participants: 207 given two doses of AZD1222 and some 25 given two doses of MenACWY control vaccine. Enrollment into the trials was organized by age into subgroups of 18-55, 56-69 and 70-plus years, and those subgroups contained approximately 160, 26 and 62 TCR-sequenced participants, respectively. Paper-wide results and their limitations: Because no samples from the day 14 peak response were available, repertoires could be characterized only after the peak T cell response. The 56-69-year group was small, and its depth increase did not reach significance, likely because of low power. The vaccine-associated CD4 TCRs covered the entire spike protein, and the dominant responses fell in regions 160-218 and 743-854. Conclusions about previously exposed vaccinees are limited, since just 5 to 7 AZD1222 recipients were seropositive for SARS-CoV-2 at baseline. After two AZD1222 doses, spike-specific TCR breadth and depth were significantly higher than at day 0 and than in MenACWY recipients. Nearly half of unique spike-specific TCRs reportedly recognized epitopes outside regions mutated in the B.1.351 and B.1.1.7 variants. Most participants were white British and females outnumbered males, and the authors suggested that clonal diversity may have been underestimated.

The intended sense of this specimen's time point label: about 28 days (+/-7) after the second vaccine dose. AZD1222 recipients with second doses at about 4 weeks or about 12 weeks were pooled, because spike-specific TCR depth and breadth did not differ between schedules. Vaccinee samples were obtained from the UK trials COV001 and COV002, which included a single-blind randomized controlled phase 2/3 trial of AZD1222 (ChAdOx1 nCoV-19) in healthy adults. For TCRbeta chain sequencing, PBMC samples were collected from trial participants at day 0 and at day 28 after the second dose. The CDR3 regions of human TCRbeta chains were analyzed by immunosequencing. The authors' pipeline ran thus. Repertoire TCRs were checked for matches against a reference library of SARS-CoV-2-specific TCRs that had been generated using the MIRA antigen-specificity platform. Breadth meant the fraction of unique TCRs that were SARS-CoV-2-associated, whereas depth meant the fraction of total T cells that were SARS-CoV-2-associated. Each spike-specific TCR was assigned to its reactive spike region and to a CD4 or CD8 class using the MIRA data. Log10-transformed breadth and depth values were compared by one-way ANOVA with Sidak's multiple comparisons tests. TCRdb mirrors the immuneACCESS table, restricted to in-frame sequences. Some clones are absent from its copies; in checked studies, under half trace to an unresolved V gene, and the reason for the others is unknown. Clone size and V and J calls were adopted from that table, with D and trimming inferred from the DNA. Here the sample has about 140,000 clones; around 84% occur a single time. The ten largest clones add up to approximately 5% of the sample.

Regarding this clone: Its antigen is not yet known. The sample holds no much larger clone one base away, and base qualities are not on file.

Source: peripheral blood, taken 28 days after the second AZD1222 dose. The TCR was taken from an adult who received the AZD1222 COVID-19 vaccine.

The bases are TGCGCCAGCAGCCTTTCCTCCGGGACAGCCTCCTACGAGCAGTACTTC. This is translated as CASSLSSGTASYEQYF. The V gene is TRBV4-1 and the J gene is TRBJ2-7; the junction holds 7 bases that match TRBD1. From its cysteine to its phenylalanine, the CDR3 spans 16 amino acids. Solely the CDR3 DNA is kept, with 48 bases framed from the first base. The germline V gene encodes CDR1 MGHRA and CDR2 YSYEKL. Relative to germline, V is missing 4 bases and J is missing 0 bases, with 9 bases of the junction outside any gene match.